This TCR beta chain was recovered during a study of T cell repertoires in cytomegalovirus infection. Study-wide context: CMV infection together with matching HLA type was indicated by public TCR beta signatures.

Trimming pared 2 bases from V and 7 bases from J, leaving 14 bases between. The length of the CDR3 is 15 residues. CDR1 and CDR2 from the germline V gene are MNHEY and SVGEGT. This clonotype has ten or more counts. TCRdb analysed the reads with MiXCR anew, one entry per CDR3 protein. The sample lists around 140,000 distinct CDR3 sequences, 5% to 6.5% occurring once. The receptor comes from a human donor in good health (CMV status not recorded). Some clones in this sample may be carry-over from other donors' samples. The rearrangement joins TRBV6-2 or TRBV6-3 to TRBJ2-2, with D unresolved. The sequenced material came from PBMCs. In DNA, the CDR3 is TGTGCCAGCAGTTACAATTTACCAGTCGTCGGGGAGCTGTTTTTT. Residues: CASSYNLPVVGELFF.